This entry features one T cell receptor (beta chain) sequence. The antigen remains undetermined. The data derive from a study of cytomegalovirus exposure and HLA in healthy donors. About the study: Counted in an early data release were about 85 million unique TCRs from HLA-typed donors. Study results and caveats: An analysis was carried out at a later point. It showed that HLA-associated TCR beta chains were more clonally expanded than equally common non-associated chains.

The PCR ran on 60 Vbeta and 13 Jbeta primers. Method: immunoSEQ multiplex PCR; TCRdb's copy keeps in-frame clones and lacks some. The sample consists of some 79,000 clones, about 78% of them appearing once. The sequencing input was PBMCs. The receptor's source is a male donor in good health and CMV-seropositive.

The DNA for the CDR3 is TGTGCCAGCAGCTTGGGAGCCATGAACACTGAAGCTTTCTTT. This gives the protein CASSLGAMNTEAFF. V is TRBV5-5 and J is TRBJ1-1; D call uncertain. V lost 0 bases and J 0 bases, leaving 6 bases between the germline ends. Germline V CDR1 and CDR2: SGHKS, YYEKEE (reference sequence). The CDR3 contains 14 residues.